This T cell receptor beta chain was observed in a study of OX40 agonist ivuxolimab in advanced cancers. Looking at the study overall: The patients' treatment was ivuxolimab, an agonistic anti-OX40 (CD134) antibody. Patients enrolled in dose escalation were diagnosed with hepatocellular carcinoma, melanoma, renal cell or head and neck cancer.

Only a few counts were recorded for this clone. Its antigen is currently unknown. General study findings and limits: CD8+ T cells showed, on average, more clonal expansion than CD4+ cells. Expanded peripheral T-cell antigen specificity went undetermined.

The V end was cut by 3 bases, the J end by 7 bases, with 10 bases between. This CDR3 spans 14 amino acids. Germline V gene lookup returns CDR1 SGHTA and CDR2 FQGNSA. TCRdb's table, derived via immunoSEQ multiplex PCR, lists solely in-frame clones and lacks some. This sample has 94,000 or so clones, with roughly 84% found just once. This chain connects TRBV7-2 to TRBJ1-6; D may be TRBD1 (6 bases). The origin of this receptor is an adult with an advanced solid tumor such as melanoma, head and neck, liver or kidney cancer. Here the sequenced sample was CD4+ or CD8+ T cells sorted from blood, taken in a trial of the OX40 agonist ivuxolimab. The CDR3 DNA reads as TGTGCCAGCAGCTTCGGACAGTGGAATTCACCCCTCCACTTT. Its protein is CASSFGQWNSPLHF.